This T cell receptor (beta chain) was documented in a study of blood T cell repertoires in COVID-19. On the study more broadly: Collection of acute and convalescent COVID-19 samples took place in the United States, Italy and Spain.

Authors' methods: Using reference gene primer amplification, nucleated cell counts were estimated. Repertoires were generated with immunoSEQ multiplex PCR, while TCRdb's copy carries only in-frame clones and drops some. That table furnishes V, J and clone size, whereas the DNA furnished D and trimming. The repertoire holds roughly 230,000 clones, with roughly 88% as singletons. This clone came up a few times. The CDR3 spans 14 residues. V was clipped by 1 base and J by 5 bases, with 11 bases between them. CDR1 is LGHNA, CDR2 YSLEER, per germline. V gene TRBV4-3 combines with J gene TRBJ2-5; the D gene is possibly TRBD2 (5 bases). Specimen: peripheral blood. This clonotype was obtained from a human donor in a cohort sampled during active COVID-19. CDR3 sequence (DNA): TGCGCCAGCAGCCAAGGTTTGGTAGCGGAGACCCAGTACTTC. Translating it yields CASSQGLVAETQYF.